A single sample is the source of the 18 T cell receptor beta chains below, sequenced in a study of blood T cell repertoires in COVID-19. Repertoires were generated with immunoSEQ multiplex PCR, while TCRdb's copy carries only in-frame clones and drops some. The sample records 69,000 or so clones, 65% to 85% being singletons. Sequencing was performed on peripheral blood. The receptors were sampled from a woman over 75 with active or convalescent COVID-19.

This chain uses TRBV6-2 or TRBV6-3 with TRBJ2-7; 7 bases align to TRBD1. Germline lookup yields CDR1 MNHEY and CDR2 SVGEGT. The CDR3 sequence is 16 residues long. Trimming at V came to 6 bases and at J to 0 bases, leaving 11 bases not matched to a gene. CDR3 nucleotide sequence: TGTGCCAGCAGCCCGGACAGGTCGCGCTTCTCCTACGAGCAGTACTTC. Translation gives CASSPDRSRFSYEQYF.

V usage is TRBV7-8 and J usage is TRBJ2-2; no clear D gene. V lost 5 bases and J 1 base, leaving 11 bases between the germline ends. Germline-derived CDR1 and CDR2 are SGHVS and FQNEAQ. The CDR3 length is 15 residues. CDR3 in DNA: TGTGCCAGCAGCCCATACGGGTTGAACACCGGGGAGCTGTTTTTT. Translated: CASSPYGLNTGELFF.

This sequence joins TRBV12-5 and TRBJ2-5; TRBD2 aligns across 10 bases. The CDR3 sequence is 17 residues long. Trimming removed 11 bases from V and 1 base from J; junction bases left unmatched: 16. Germline CDR1 and CDR2: LGHNT and FRNRAP. CDR3 sequence (DNA): TGTGCTTCCGGTAGTATGGGTCTAGCGGGAGTCCAAGAGACCCAGTACTTC. Translated: CASGSMGLAGVQETQYF.

The chain uses TRBV3-1 (or the pseudogene TRBV3-2) and TRBJ2-3; D perhaps matches TRBD2 (5 bases). V was trimmed by 4 bases and J by 2 bases, leaving 19 bases between them. The CDR3 covers 17 residues. In germline, CDR1 is LGHDT, CDR2 YNNKEL (reference sequence). The CDR3 here is CASSPNGNLALTDTQYF. For the CDR3, the DNA is TGTGCCAGCAGCCCTAACGGGAACCTAGCCCTCACAGATACGCAGTATTTT.

The rearrangement links TRBV5-1 to TRBJ2-1; no clear D. Germline V gene sequence: CDR1 SGHRS, CDR2 YFSETQ. V was shortened by 0 bases and J by 5 bases, with 9 bases between the two germline ends. The CDR3 is 14 amino acids. CDR3 nucleotides: TGCGCCAGCAGCTTGGGTAGAGTCAACAATGAGCAGTTCTTC. Translation gives CASSLGRVNNEQFF.

This rearrangement joins TRBV19 to TRBJ1-6, with 8 bases identical to TRBD1. The junction had 5 bases not matched to a gene; V was cut back by 1 base and J by 9 bases. The CDR3 is 15 amino acids. The V gene's germline CDR1 is LNHDA and CDR2 SQIVND (reference sequence). The CDR3 reads CASSIGAGGSSPLHF. CDR3 nucleotide sequence: TGTGCCAGTAGTATAGGTGCAGGGGGCAGTTCACCCCTCCACTTT.

This chain connects TRBV6-2 or TRBV6-3 to TRBJ1-5, with 8 bases identical to TRBD1. CDR1 and CDR2 from the germline V gene are MNHEY and SVGEGT. The CDR3 is 15 residues long. The V gene end was trimmed by 0 bases and the J gene end by 5 bases; junction bases not matched to a gene: 3. The CDR3 protein is CASSYSGQVYQPQHF. Written as DNA, the CDR3 is TGTGCCAGCAGTTACTCGGGACAGGTTTATCAGCCCCAGCATTTT.

The genes are TRBV29-1 and TRBJ1-5; D gene unclear. The CDR3 runs to 12 residues. V shed 4 bases and J shed 6 bases, with 10 bases lying between them. Germline CDR1 SQVTM, CDR2 ANQGSEA. The CDR3 is CSVGERGQPQHF. As DNA, the CDR3 is TGCAGCGTTGGAGAGCGAGGTCAGCCCCAGCATTTT.

A single count supports this clone. This chain joins TRBV7-2 and TRBJ2-3; the D gene is possibly TRBD2 (6 bases). This CDR3 region has 16 residues. Trimming took 4 bases from V and 4 from J, leaving 18 bases between them. Germline V gene lookup returns CDR1 SGHTA and CDR2 FQGNSA. The CDR3 spells CASSSRGGSSPDTQYF. The CDR3 DNA sequence: TGTGCCAGCAGCTCCCGTGGGGGGTCAAGTCCAGATACGCAGTATTTT.

J is TRBJ1-1 and V is TRBV7-9; D unresolved. The CDR3 is 14 amino acids. Germline CDR1 is SEHNR and CDR2 is FQNEAQ (reference sequence). Trimming took off 4 bases at V and 3 bases at J, with 12 bases between the two ends. This CDR3 is CASSSSGGHTEAFF. CDR3 bases: TGTGCCAGCAGCTCATCTGGCGGGCACACTGAAGCTTTCTTT.

V gene TRBV6-2 or TRBV6-3 combines with J gene TRBJ2-2; 13 positions match TRBD2. The junction had 1 base not matched to a gene; V was cut back by 0 bases and J by 3 bases. The germline V gene has CDR1 MNHEY and CDR2 SVGEGT. The length of the CDR3 is 17 residues. DNA of the CDR3: TGTGCCAGCAGTTACTCGGGACTAGCGGGACACACCGGGGAGCTGTTTTTT. Amino acid sequence: CASSYSGLAGHTGELFF.

The chain is built from TRBV2 and TRBJ2-7; 7 nucleotides agree with TRBD1. CDR3 length: 12 residues. Germline V gene lookup returns CDR1 SNHLY and CDR2 FYNNEI. The trim removed 10 bases at V and 6 bases at J, leaving 9 bases unmatched. Written as DNA, the CDR3 is TGTGCCACCGGACAGGTCTTAATCGAGCAGTACTTC. Protein sequence: CATGQVLIEQYF.

In this sample, this clone turned up a few times. V is TRBV25-1 and J is TRBJ1-4, with D possibly being TRBD1 (5 bases). The CDR3 has 17 residues. Germline-derived CDR1 and CDR2 are MGHDK and SYGVNS. Trimming took 1 base from V and 5 from J, leaving 17 bases between them. The CDR3 nucleotides are TGTGCCAGCAGTGAATTTGGTCTTTGGAGGGGAAATGAAAAACTGTTTTTT. Translated: CASSEFGLWRGNEKLFF.

The chain links TRBV18 to TRBJ2-1, with 12 positions matching TRBD2. From germline, CDR1 is KGHSH and CDR2 LQKENI. J lost 5 bases, V lost 3 bases, and 11 bases had no gene match. The CDR3 is 18 amino acids. The CDR3 DNA follows: TGTGCCAGCTCACCCAGGCCAGGCAGGACTAGCGGGAACAATGAGCAGTTCTTC. As protein: CASSPRPGRTSGNNEQFF.

V is TRBV28 and J is TRBJ1-1; TRBD1 might be the D (5 bases). Germline lookup yields CDR1 MDHEN and CDR2 SYDVKM. This CDR3 region has 14 residues. The germline V and J ends were trimmed by 0 bases and 1 base, with 6 bases remaining between them. The CDR3 reads CASSLWGQNTEAFF. The CDR3 DNA follows: TGTGCCAGCAGTTTATGGGGGCAGAACACTGAAGCTTTCTTT.

This chain links TRBV3-1 (or the pseudogene TRBV3-2) with TRBJ1-1; D unclear. Germline V gene data show CDR1 as LGHDT and CDR2 as YNNKEL (reference sequence). The CDR3 loop spans 14 amino acids. The V and J ends lost 4 bases and 0 bases respectively, with 9 bases between them. The CDR3 is CASSPISMNTEAFF. In DNA form, the CDR3 reads TGTGCCAGCAGCCCTATATCTATGAACACTGAAGCTTTCTTT.

The J gene is TRBJ1-5, the V gene TRBV6-2 or TRBV6-3; D possibly corresponds to TRBD1 (6 bases). CDR1 MNHEY and CDR2 SVGEGT come from the germline V gene. The CDR3 has 15 amino acids. Trimming cost V 6 bases and J 0 bases, with 12 bases left between them. CDR3 bases: TGTGCCAGCAGCCGACGGGACACTAGCAATCAGCCCCAGCATTTT. It translates to CASSRRDTSNQPQHF.

The genes are TRBV19 and TRBJ2-7; 13 bases are a match to TRBD2. The J segment lost 6 bases and the V segment lost 6 bases, leaving 8 bases of the junction unmatched. This CDR3 is built from 15 residues. Germline loops: CDR1 LNHDA, CDR2 SQIVND (reference sequence). As DNA, the CDR3 is TGTGCCAGTAGACCAGGGACTAGCGGGAATTCCGAGCAGTACTTC. This sequence encodes CASRPGTSGNSEQYF.